The following is a T cell receptor (beta chain) sequence with its context. Recovery meant two consecutive negative NP/OP PCR tests, professional clearance, or resolved symptoms. J was trimmed by 8 bases and V by 0 bases; bases with no gene match: 4. CDR3 length: 15 residues. In germline, CDR1 is KGHSH, CDR2 LQKENI. This sample is drawn from a study of blood T cell repertoires in COVID-19. Data came from immunoSEQ multiplex PCR; TCRdb stores just in-frame clones and leaves some out. This sample carries 150,000 to 200,000 clones, over 75% of them seen once, and the ten largest clones take less than 6%. Sequencing was done on a sample of PBMCs or T cells enriched from blood (not recorded which). The sequence was obtained from a man in his forties who had recovered from COVID-19. This chain joins TRBV18 and TRBJ2-1, with TRBD2 matching 10 bases. The CDR3 here is CASSPPGLARDEQFF. CDR3 in DNA: TGTGCCAGCTCACCACCGGGACTAGCGAGAGATGAGCAGTTCTTC.